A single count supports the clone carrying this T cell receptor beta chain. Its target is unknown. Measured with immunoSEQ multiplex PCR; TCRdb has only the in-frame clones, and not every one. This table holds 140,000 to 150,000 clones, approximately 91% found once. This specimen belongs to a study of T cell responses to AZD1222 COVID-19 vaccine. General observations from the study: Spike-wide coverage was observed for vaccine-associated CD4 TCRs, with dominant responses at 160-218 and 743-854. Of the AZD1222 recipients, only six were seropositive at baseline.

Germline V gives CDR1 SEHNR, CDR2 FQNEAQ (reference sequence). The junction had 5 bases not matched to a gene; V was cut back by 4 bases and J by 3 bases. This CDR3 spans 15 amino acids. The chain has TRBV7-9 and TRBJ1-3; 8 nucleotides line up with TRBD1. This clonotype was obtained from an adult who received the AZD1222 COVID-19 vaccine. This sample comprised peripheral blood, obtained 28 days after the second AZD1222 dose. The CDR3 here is CASSSWDRIGNTIYF. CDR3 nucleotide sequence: TGTGCCAGCAGCTCGTGGGACAGGATTGGAAACACCATATATTTT. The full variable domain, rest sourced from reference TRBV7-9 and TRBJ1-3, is DTGVSQNPRHKITKRGQNVTFRCDPISEHNRLYWYRQTLGQGPEFLTYFQNEAQLEKSRLLSDRFSAERPKGSFSTLEIQRTEQGDSAMYLCASSSWDRIGNTIYFGEGSWLTVV.